This TCR beta chain was found in a study of immune cell composition in non-small cell lung cancer. Study-level results: Lung squamous cell carcinoma tumours had significantly higher top 10 clone scores and productive clonality than lung adenocarcinoma.

Method: immunoSEQ multiplex PCR; TCRdb's copy keeps in-frame clones and lacks some. The sample lists 6,000 to 8,500 clones; 65% to 75% were seen once. This CDR3 has 13 residues. J was trimmed by 3 bases and V by 8 bases; bases with no gene match: 6. In germline, CDR1 is SNHLY, CDR2 FYNNEI. On this clone itself: Its antigen is currently unknown.

Sequencing was performed on lung tumor tissue. The receptor was isolated from a human donor with non-small cell lung cancer. The gene calls are TRBV2 and TRBJ1-2, with 7 bases aligning to TRBD1. This chain's CDR3 is CASDRDSDYGYTF. The CDR3 bases are TGTGCCAGCGACCGGGACAGTGACTATGGCTACACCTTC.